The 10 T cell receptor beta chains below were found in one sample sequenced in a study of vaccination effects on CD4 cells after COVID-19. These TCRs are of unknown antigen specificity. Before sequencing, viral peptide pools were used by the ViraFEST assay to expand antigen-specific CD4+ T cells. Culture lasted roughly 9 days before CD4+ T cell isolation. This person's SARS-CoV-2 infection, confirmed by PCR, occurred between March and December 2020. TCRdb keeps only in-frame clones here, not all; method: immunoSEQ multiplex PCR. Of under 55,000 clones listed, 65% to 70% were seen once; the top ten hold about 31%. Sequenced material: CD4+ T cells from PBMCs cultured with a peptide pool, taken before COVID-19 vaccination. All receptors come from a human donor who had a prior SARS-CoV-2 infection.

The sample holds one count of this clone. The chain recombines TRBV2 with TRBJ1-2; D is ambiguous. The CDR3 contains 13 residues. Germline V gene data show CDR1 as SNHLY and CDR2 as FYNNEI. Between the trimmed V and J ends, which lost 3 bases and 4 bases, there was a span of 9 bases. The CDR3 bases are TGTGCCAGCAGTGATGAGGGCTTCTATGGCTACACCTTC. It codes for CASSDEGFYGYTF.

This sequence joins TRBV11-3 and TRBJ2-7; D unresolved. With 5 bases removed from V and 0 bases from J, the gap between germline ends came to 5 bases. The CDR3 is 12 residues long. CDR1 is SGHNT, CDR2 YENEEA, per germline. Here the CDR3 DNA reads TGTGCCAGCAGCCTCCTCTCCTACGAGCAGTACTTC. Translated, it gives CASSLLSYEQYF. The full variable domain, with the rest looked up from reference TRBV11-3 and TRBJ2-7, is EAGVVQSPRYKIIEKKQPVAFWCNPISGHNTLYWYLQNLGQGPELLIRYENEEAVDDSQLPKDRFSAERLKGVDSTLKIQPAELGDSAVYLCASSLLSYEQYFGPGTRLTVT.

The chain recombines TRBV5-1 with TRBJ2-5; TRBD1 agrees at 8 bases. The CDR3 length is 15 residues. V lost 3 bases and J lost 4; bases outside the gene matches: 8. Germline lookup yields CDR1 SGHRS and CDR2 YFSETQ. This CDR3 is CASSSQGTGPETQYF. As DNA, the CDR3 is TGCGCCAGCAGCTCCCAGGGGACAGGACCAGAGACCCAGTACTTC.

This clone showed up just a few times. This chain uses TRBV9 with TRBJ2-3; D is unclear. CDR3 length: 13 amino acids. Deletions cut 0 bases from V and 3 bases from J, with 5 bases between. Germline V gives CDR1 SGDLS, CDR2 YYNGEE. The CDR3 sequence: CASSVAPTDTQYF. CDR3 DNA sequence: TGTGCCAGCAGCGTAGCTCCTACAGATACGCAGTATTTT.

J is TRBJ2-1 and V is TRBV9; D may match TRBD1 or TRBD2 (5 bases each). The germline gives CDR1 SGDLS, CDR2 YYNGEE. Trimming left V 2 bases short and J 0 bases short, with 12 bases between. This CDR3 is 16 amino acids long. As DNA, the CDR3 is TGTGCCAGCAGCGTGACCGGGACGAGCTCCTACAATGAGCAGTTCTTC. Translation: CASSVTGTSSYNEQFF.

J is TRBJ1-1 and V is TRBV5-1; no definite D call. CDR3 length equals 15 residues. The germline V gene has CDR1 SGHRS and CDR2 YFSETQ. V dropped 1 base and J dropped 5 bases, with 15 bases sitting between them. CDR3 nucleotide sequence: TGCGCCAGCAGCTTGCCCATGACGGGCGGGACTGAAGCTTTCTTT. As protein: CASSLPMTGGTEAFF.

The genes are TRBV11-1 and TRBJ2-3; TRBD1 might be the D (6 bases). V lost 4 bases and J lost 1, with 9 bases in between. The germline V gene encodes CDR1 SGHAT and CDR2 FQDESV (reference sequence). CDR3 size: 14 residues. The CDR3 DNA is TGTGCCAGCAGCTCAAGACAGGGCACAGATACGCAGTATTTT. Its protein product is CASSSRQGTDTQYF.

The V call is TRBV5-4, the J call TRBJ2-1; 8 bases are a match to TRBD1. The germline gives CDR1 SGHNT, CDR2 YYREEE (reference sequence). V shed 7 bases, J shed 6 bases, and the junction held 9 bases outside the gene matches. The CDR3 totals 14 residues. The DNA of the CDR3 is TGTGCCAGCGCCTCAGGGGGCATGGCCAATGAGCAGTTCTTC. Encoded protein: CASASGGMANEQFF.

The chain joins TRBV30 to TRBJ2-7; a weak D match, TRBD1 (6 bases). Trimming took 2 bases from V and 0 from J, leaving 8 bases between them. The CDR3 runs 13 residues. CDR1 is GTSNPN, CDR2 SVGIG, per germline (reference sequence). In nucleotides, the CDR3 is TGTGCCTGGAGTCGACAGGTCTCCTACGAGCAGTACTTC. Protein: CAWSRQVSYEQYF.

The chain has TRBV6-2 or TRBV6-3 and TRBJ1-6; D not resolved. The CDR3 is 13 amino acids. The V gene's germline CDR1 is MNHEY and CDR2 SVGEGT. The germline V and J ends were trimmed by 6 bases and 7 bases, with 10 bases remaining between them. CDR3 sequence (DNA): TGTGCCAGCAGCCCGGACGGAAATTCACCCCTCCACTTT. Translating it yields CASSPDGNSPLHF.